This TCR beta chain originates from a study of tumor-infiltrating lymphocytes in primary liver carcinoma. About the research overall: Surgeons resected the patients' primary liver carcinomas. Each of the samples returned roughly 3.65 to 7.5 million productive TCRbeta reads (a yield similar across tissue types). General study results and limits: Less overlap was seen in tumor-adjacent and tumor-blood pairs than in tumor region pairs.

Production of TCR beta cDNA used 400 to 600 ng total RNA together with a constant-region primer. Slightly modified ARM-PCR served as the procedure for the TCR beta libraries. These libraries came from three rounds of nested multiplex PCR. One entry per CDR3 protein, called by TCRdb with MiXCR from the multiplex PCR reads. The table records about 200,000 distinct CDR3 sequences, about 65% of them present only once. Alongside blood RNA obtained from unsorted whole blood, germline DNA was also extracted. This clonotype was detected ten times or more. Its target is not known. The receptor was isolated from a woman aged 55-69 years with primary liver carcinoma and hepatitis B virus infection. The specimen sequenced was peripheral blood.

The CDR3 nucleotides read TGTGCCAGCAGCTTAGGCCGGGACTATGGCTACACCTTC. Translated, it gives CASSLGRDYGYTF. The genes are TRBV13 and TRBJ1-2; D remains ambiguous. This CDR3 spans 13 amino acids. Per germline, CDR1 PRHDT and CDR2 FYEKMQ (reference sequence). Trimming pared 0 bases from V and 3 bases from J, leaving 5 bases between.